This record covers a single T cell receptor (beta chain). Different DNA sequences within this sample yield the same CDR3. This sample is part of a study of shared clonotypes between healthy human individuals. In the source study's methods: Junction-only sequences produced by ImmunoSEQ had no quality scores, so filtering differed. The method was immunoSEQ multiplex PCR; TCRdb's version includes in-frame clones alone and lacks a portion of them. D and trimming were read from the DNA, whereas the V and J calls and clone size are those reported in that table. The data hold 2 million to 2.5 million clones, with roughly 93% observed a single time. This CDR3 comprises 14 residues. V was clipped by 5 bases and J by 0 bases, with 7 bases between them. Germline lookup yields CDR1 SNHLY and CDR2 FYNNEI.

This TCR was recovered from a man between 18 and 35 years old in good health. Some clones in this sample may be carry-over from other donors' samples. This rearrangement joins TRBV2 to TRBJ1-4; no clear D gene. Sequencing used naive CD4+ T cells from PBMCs. As to subset: CD45RA+ positively selected. In DNA form, the CDR3 reads TGTGCCAGCAGTCCCACTGCAACTAATGAAAAACTGTTTTTT. This gives the protein CASSPTATNEKLFF.